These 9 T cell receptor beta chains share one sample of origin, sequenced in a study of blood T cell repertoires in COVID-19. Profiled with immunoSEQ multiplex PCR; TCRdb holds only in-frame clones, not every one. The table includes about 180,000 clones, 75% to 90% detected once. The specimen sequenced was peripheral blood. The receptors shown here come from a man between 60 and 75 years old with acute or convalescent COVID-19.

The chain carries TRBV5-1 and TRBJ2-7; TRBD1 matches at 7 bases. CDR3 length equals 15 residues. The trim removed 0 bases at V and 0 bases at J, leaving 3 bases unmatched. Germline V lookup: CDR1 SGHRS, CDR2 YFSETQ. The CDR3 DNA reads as TGCGCCAGCAGCTTGGTGTCAGGGGGCTCCTACGAGCAGTACTTC. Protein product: CASSLVSGGSYEQYF.

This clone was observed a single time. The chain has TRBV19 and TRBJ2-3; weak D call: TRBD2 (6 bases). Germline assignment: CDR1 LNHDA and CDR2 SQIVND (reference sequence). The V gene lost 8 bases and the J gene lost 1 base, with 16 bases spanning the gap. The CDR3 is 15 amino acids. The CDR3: CASSDGGLGTDTQYF. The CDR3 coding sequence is TGTGCCAGTTCCGATGGGGGACTGGGCACAGATACGCAGTATTTT.

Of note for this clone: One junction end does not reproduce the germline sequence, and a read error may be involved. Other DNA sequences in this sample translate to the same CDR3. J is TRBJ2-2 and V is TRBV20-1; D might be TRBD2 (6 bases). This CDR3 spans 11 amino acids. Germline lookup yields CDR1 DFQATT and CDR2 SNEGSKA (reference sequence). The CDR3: CRAGNTGELFF. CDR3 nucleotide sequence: TGTAGAGCGGGCAACACCGGGGAGCTGTTTTTT.

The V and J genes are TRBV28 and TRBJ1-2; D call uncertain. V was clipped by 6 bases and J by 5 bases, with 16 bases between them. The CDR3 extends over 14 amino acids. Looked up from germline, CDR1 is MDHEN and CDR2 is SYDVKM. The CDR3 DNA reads TGTGCCAGCAGCCTTAGCCTCGCGGGGTATGGCTACACCTTC. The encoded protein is CASSLSLAGYGYTF.

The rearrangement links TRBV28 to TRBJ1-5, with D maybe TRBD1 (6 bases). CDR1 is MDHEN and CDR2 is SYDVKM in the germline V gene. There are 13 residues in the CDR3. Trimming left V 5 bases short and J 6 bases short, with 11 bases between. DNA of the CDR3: TGTGCCAGCAGTACAGGGTTGGGTCAGCCCCAGCATTTT. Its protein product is CASSTGLGQPQHF.

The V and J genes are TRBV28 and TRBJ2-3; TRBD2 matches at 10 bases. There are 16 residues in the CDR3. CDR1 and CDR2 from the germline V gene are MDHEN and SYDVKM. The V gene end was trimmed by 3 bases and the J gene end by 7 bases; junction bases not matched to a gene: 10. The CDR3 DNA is TGTGCCAGCAGTTTCAGCCTTCTAGCGGGAGTAAATACGCAGTATTTT. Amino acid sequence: CASSFSLLAGVNTQYF. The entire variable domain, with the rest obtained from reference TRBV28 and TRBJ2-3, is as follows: DVKVTQSSRYLVKRTGEKVFLECVQDMDHENMFWYRQDPGLGLRLIYFSYDVKMKEKGDIPEGYSVSREKKERFSLILESASTNQTSMYLCASSFSLLAGVNTQYFGPGTRLTVL.

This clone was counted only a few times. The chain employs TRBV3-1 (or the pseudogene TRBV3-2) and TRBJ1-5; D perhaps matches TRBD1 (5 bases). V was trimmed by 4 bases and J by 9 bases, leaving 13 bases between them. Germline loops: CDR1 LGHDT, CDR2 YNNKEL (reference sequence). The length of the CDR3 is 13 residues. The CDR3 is CASSPGGDRPQHF. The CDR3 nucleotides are TGTGCCAGCAGCCCCGGGGGGGATCGGCCCCAGCATTTT.

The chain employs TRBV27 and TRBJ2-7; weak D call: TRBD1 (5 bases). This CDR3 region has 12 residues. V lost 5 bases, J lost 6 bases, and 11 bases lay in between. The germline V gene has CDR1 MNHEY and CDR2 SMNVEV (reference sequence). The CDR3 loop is CASSLQGGEQYF. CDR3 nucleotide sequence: TGTGCCAGCAGTCTCCAGGGTGGCGAGCAGTACTTC.

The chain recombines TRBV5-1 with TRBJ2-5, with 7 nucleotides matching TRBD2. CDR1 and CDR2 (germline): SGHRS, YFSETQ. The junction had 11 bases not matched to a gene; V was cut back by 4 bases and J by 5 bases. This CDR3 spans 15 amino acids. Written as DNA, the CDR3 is TGCGCCAGCAGCAAAACCGGGACTATAACTGAGACCCAGTACTTC. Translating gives CASSKTGTITETQYF.